These 23 T cell receptor beta chains were all obtained from the same sample, sequenced in a study of blood T cell repertoires in COVID-19. Only in-frame clones appear in the TCRdb table, and some are missing; sequencing was by immunoSEQ multiplex PCR. There are 150,000 to 200,000 clones in the sample; roughly 77% occur only once, and roughly a tenth lies in the top ten. The material sequenced was peripheral blood. The receptors stem from a human donor in a cohort sampled during active COVID-19.

Only one count was recorded for this clone. This chain links TRBV7-3 with TRBJ1-6; D ambiguous. Germline V gene data show CDR1 as SGHTA and CDR2 as FQGTGA. V lost 6 bases and J 0 bases, leaving 18 bases between the germline ends. CDR3 length: 18 amino acids. The CDR3: CASRQTHQAGSYNSPLHF. CDR3 in DNA: TGTGCCAGCAGACAAACGCACCAGGCTGGCTCCTATAATTCACCCCTCCACTTT.

A single count supports this clone. V usage is TRBV20-1 and J usage is TRBJ1-1; the match to TRBD1 covers 8 bases. CDR3 length: 15 amino acids. Trimming cost V 3 bases and J 6 bases; bases outside gene matches: 12. Germline V CDR1 and CDR2: DFQATT, SNEGSKA (reference sequence). The CDR3 nucleotides read TGCAGTGCTAGTCCCGGGACAGGCGTAAGGGCTGAAGCTTTCTTT. Encoded protein: CSASPGTGVRAEAFF.

V is TRBV5-8 and J is TRBJ2-7; TRBD2 is a possible D gene (6 bases). Trimming took off 7 bases at V and 2 bases at J, with 10 bases between the two ends. Germline V gene data show CDR1 as SGHTS and CDR2 as YDEGEE. This CDR3 contains 12 residues. The CDR3 nucleotides read TGTGCCAGCCGGCGGGAACCCTACGAGCAGTACTTC. It translates to CASRREPYEQYF.

The rearrangement uses TRBV24-1 and TRBJ2-1; 9 bases map to TRBD1. The germline gives CDR1 KGHDR, CDR2 SFDVKD. The CDR3 spans 15 residues. Losses at the gene ends were 3 bases for V and 4 bases for J; bases not matched to a gene: 3. The CDR3 reads CATSDQGQGYNEQFF. In DNA form, the CDR3 reads TGTGCCACCAGTGATCAGGGACAGGGATACAATGAGCAGTTCTTC.

This clone was seen at least ten times. The V gene is TRBV5-1, the J gene TRBJ1-4; D unclear. The germline V and J ends were trimmed by 4 bases and 0 bases, with 16 bases remaining between them. This CDR3 is 17 amino acids long. CDR1 is SGHRS, CDR2 YFSETQ, per germline. This CDR3 is CASSAGLAAATNEKLFF. The DNA for the CDR3 is TGCGCCAGCAGCGCCGGACTAGCAGCGGCAACTAATGAAAAACTGTTTTTT.

The chain carries TRBV5-6 and TRBJ2-5; 8 positions agree with TRBD1. The J segment lost 5 bases and the V segment lost 2 bases, leaving 5 bases of the junction unmatched. The length of the CDR3 is 14 residues. From germline, CDR1 is SGHDT and CDR2 YYEEEE. The CDR3 sequence: CASSLNRGWETQYF. CDR3 nucleotide sequence: TGTGCCAGCAGCTTAAACAGGGGGTGGGAGACCCAGTACTTC.

V gene TRBV21-1 combines with J gene TRBJ2-3; the table's D call, TRBD2, has no DNA check behind it. TRBV21-1 is reported as a pseudogene. The CDR3 runs to 19 residues. CDR3 loop: CASRKKWGLAGPRTDTQYF. Written as DNA, the CDR3 is TGTGCCAGCAGGAAAAAATGGGGACTAGCGGGCCCCCGCACAGATACGCAGTATTTT.

The chain carries TRBV4-1 and TRBJ1-3; D may be TRBD1 (5 bases). CDR1 MGHRA and CDR2 YSYEKL come from the germline V gene. V was clipped by 3 bases and J by 2 bases, with 17 bases between them. The length of the CDR3 is 17 residues. Here the CDR3 DNA reads TGCGCCAGCAGCCACATAGGGCGCGGGGCGGCTGGAAACACCATATATTTT. Protein sequence: CASSHIGRGAAGNTIYF.

This clone was seen a few times. The chain links TRBV5-1 to TRBJ1-5, with D perhaps matching TRBD1 (6 bases). Between the trimmed V and J ends, which lost 0 bases and 1 base, there was a span of 26 bases. CDR3 length equals 21 residues. Germline V gene sequence: CDR1 SGHRS, CDR2 YFSETQ. This CDR3 is CASSLAIPPRISDRSNQPQHF. CDR3 DNA sequence: TGCGCCAGCAGCTTGGCCATCCCCCCCCGGATTTCGGACAGAAGCAATCAGCCCCAGCATTTT.

This clone has only a few counts. The chain couples TRBV6-6 to TRBJ2-7; maybe TRBD1 (6 bases). The germline CDR1 and CDR2 sequences are MNHNY and SVGAGI (reference sequence). The CDR3 contains 13 residues. Trimming stripped 5 bases from V and 11 bases from J, with 19 bases between. The CDR3 DNA reads TGTGCCAGCAGTCCCCTTGTCAGGGGCCGTAAGTACTTC. Translating gives CASSPLVRGRKYF.

This chain connects TRBV6-5 to TRBJ1-5; 9 positions match TRBD1. Germline values: CDR1 MNHEY, CDR2 SVGAGI. The V and J ends lost 7 bases and 4 bases, in that order; junction bases with no gene match: 8. The CDR3 is made up of 15 amino acids. Here the CDR3 reads CASKKGGQGNQPQHF. In nucleotides, the CDR3 is TGTGCCAGCAAAAAGGGGGGACAGGGAAATCAGCCCCAGCATTTT.

The chain's CDR3 is CASSPPRQTQETQYF. The CDR3 region has the DNA TGTGCCAGCAGTCCCCCCCGACAGACCCAAGAGACCCAGTACTTC. The rearrangement joins TRBV28 to TRBJ2-5, with D perhaps matching TRBD1 (5 bases). CDR1 and CDR2 from the germline V gene are MDHEN and SYDVKM. The CDR3 is made up of 15 amino acids. V shed 5 bases and J shed 1 base, with 14 bases lying between them.

The chain joins TRBV27 to TRBJ1-2, with D tentatively TRBD1 (6 bases). This CDR3 has 13 amino acids. Per germline, CDR1 MNHEY and CDR2 SMNVEV (reference sequence). V dropped 7 bases and J dropped 10 bases, with 19 bases sitting between them. CDR3 amino acids: CASKDSGAADYTF. CDR3 coding DNA: TGTGCCAGCAAAGACTCAGGGGCCGCAGACTACACCTTC.

Only a few counts were recorded for this clone. This chain uses TRBV5-8 with TRBJ1-5, with 8 bases lining up with TRBD1. The CDR3 contains 15 residues. Germline V gene sequence: CDR1 SGHTS, CDR2 YDEGEE. V shed 4 bases and J 11 bases; nucleotides not matched to a gene: 14. DNA for the CDR3: TGTGCCAGCAGCGGGGGGGCAGGGGGCCCGAGCACCCAGCATTTT. It codes for CASSGGAGGPSTQHF.

The genes are TRBV20-1 and TRBJ2-3, with a possible D match to TRBD2 (5 bases). V gave up 1 base and J gave up 8 bases, with 7 bases separating them. The CDR3 contains 11 residues. CDR1 and CDR2 (germline): DFQATT, SNEGSKA (reference sequence). The CDR3 reads CSARGAGTQYF. The CDR3 DNA sequence: TGCAGTGCTAGAGGGGCGGGTACGCAGTATTTT.

V usage is TRBV30 and J usage is TRBJ2-5, with 9 bases matching TRBD1. Losses at the gene ends were 1 base for V and 3 bases for J; bases not matched to a gene: 6. This CDR3 is built from 15 residues. Germline loops: CDR1 GTSNPN, CDR2 SVGIG (reference sequence). The CDR3 nucleotides read TGTGCCTGGAGTGCTGGACAGGGGCGCAAAGAGACCCAGTACTTC. Its translation is CAWSAGQGRKETQYF. Variable domain in full (rest from reference TRBV30 and TRBJ2-5): SQTIHQWPATLVQPVGSPLSLECTVEGTSNPNLYWYRQAAGRGLQLLFYSVGIGQISSEVPQNLSASRPQDRQFILSSKKLLLSDSGFYLCAWSAGQGRKETQYFGPGTRLLVL.

The chain combines TRBV9 with TRBJ1-2; TRBD1 agrees at 10 bases. CDR3 size: 15 residues. With 3 bases clipped from V and 1 base from J, the junction kept 3 bases outside the gene matches. From germline, CDR1 is SGDLS and CDR2 YYNGEE. CDR3 amino acids: CASSDRDRGNYGYTF. DNA for the CDR3: TGTGCCAGCAGCGACCGGGACAGGGGTAACTATGGCTACACCTTC. The whole variable domain, filled in from reference TRBV9 and TRBJ1-2, reads DSGVTQTPKHLITATGQRVTLRCSPRSGDLSVYWYQQSLDQGLQFLIQYYNGEERAKGNILERFSAQQFPDLHSELNLSSLELGDSALYFCASSDRDRGNYGYTFGSGTRLTVV.

This chain links TRBV28 with TRBJ2-5, with 10 bases fitting TRBD1. J lost 2 bases, V lost 6 bases, and 15 bases had no gene match. CDR1 is MDHEN and CDR2 is SYDVKM in the germline V gene. This CDR3 region has 18 residues. Here the CDR3 reads CASRPYQTGGVIQETQYF. DNA for the CDR3: TGTGCCAGCAGACCTTACCAGACAGGGGGCGTCATTCAAGAGACCCAGTACTTC. The full variable domain, in which reference TRBV28 and TRBJ2-5 provide the parts outside the CDR3, is DVKVTQSSRYLVKRTGEKVFLECVQDMDHENMFWYRQDPGLGLRLIYFSYDVKMKEKGDIPEGYSVSREKKERFSLILESASTNQTSMYLCASRPYQTGGVIQETQYFGPGTRLLVL.

The chain recombines TRBV5-1 with TRBJ2-7; 11 bases agree with TRBD2. After removal of 4 bases from V and 4 bases from J, the junction contained 7 bases not matched to a gene. The V gene's germline CDR1 is SGHRS and CDR2 YFSETQ. This CDR3 is built from 15 residues. This chain's CDR3 is CASSQTSGKYYEQYF. Written as DNA, the CDR3 is TGCGCCAGCAGCCAGACTAGCGGGAAGTATTACGAGCAGTACTTC.

This clone was seen just once. V and J are TRBV5-1 and TRBJ1-5; unclear D gene. Trimming pared 4 bases from V and 3 bases from J, leaving 17 bases between. Germline V gene sequence: CDR1 SGHRS, CDR2 YFSETQ. The CDR3 runs to 16 residues. This chain's CDR3 is CASSIGSGGSNQPQHF. The CDR3 DNA reads TGCGCCAGCAGCATCGGGTCGGGCGGGTCCAATCAGCCCCAGCATTTT. The variable domain in full, with the rest retrieved from reference TRBV5-1 and TRBJ1-5, is KAGVTQTPRYLIKTRGQQVTLSCSPISGHRSVSWYQQTPGQGLQFLFEYFSETQRNKGNFPGRFSGRQFSNSRSEMNVSTLELGDSALYLCASSIGSGGSNQPQHFGDGTRLSIL.

The chain uses TRBV18 and TRBJ1-1; a weak D match, TRBD1 (6 bases). V was pared by 3 bases and J by 3 bases, with 14 bases between. The CDR3 totals 15 residues. Germline V gives CDR1 KGHSH, CDR2 LQKENI. The CDR3 DNA reads TGTGCCAGCTCACCCCATCAGGGGTTAGACACTGAAGCTTTCTTT. This gives the protein CASSPHQGLDTEAFF.

The chain links TRBV3-1 (or the pseudogene TRBV3-2) to TRBJ1-1; no definite D call. The length of the CDR3 is 14 residues. Trimming removed 1 base from V and 3 bases from J, with 9 bases in between. Germline CDR1 LGHDT, CDR2 YNNKEL (reference sequence). The CDR3 region is CASSQGGVYTEAFF. DNA of the CDR3: TGTGCCAGCAGCCAAGGGGGAGTGTACACTGAAGCTTTCTTT.

This clone was counted a few times. The V gene is TRBV29-1, the J gene TRBJ1-3; perhaps TRBD1 as D (6 bases). The CDR3 runs to 13 residues. Trimming pared 5 bases from V and 2 bases from J, leaving 10 bases between. Germline V lookup: CDR1 SQVTM, CDR2 ANQGSEA. CDR3 sequence: CSVLTGTGNTIYF. The CDR3, as DNA: TGCAGCGTTCTAACAGGGACTGGAAACACCATATATTTT.